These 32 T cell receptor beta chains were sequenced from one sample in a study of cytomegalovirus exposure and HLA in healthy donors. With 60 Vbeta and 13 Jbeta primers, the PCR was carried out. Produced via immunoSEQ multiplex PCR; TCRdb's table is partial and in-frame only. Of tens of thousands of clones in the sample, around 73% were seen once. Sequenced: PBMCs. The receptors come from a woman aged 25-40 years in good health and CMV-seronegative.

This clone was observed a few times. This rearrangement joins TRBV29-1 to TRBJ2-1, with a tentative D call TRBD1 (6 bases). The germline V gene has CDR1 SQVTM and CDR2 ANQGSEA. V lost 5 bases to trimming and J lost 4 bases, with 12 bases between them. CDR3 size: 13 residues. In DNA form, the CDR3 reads TGCAGCGTTCCAGGGGAAGGGTACAATGAGCAGTTCTTC. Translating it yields CSVPGEGYNEQFF.

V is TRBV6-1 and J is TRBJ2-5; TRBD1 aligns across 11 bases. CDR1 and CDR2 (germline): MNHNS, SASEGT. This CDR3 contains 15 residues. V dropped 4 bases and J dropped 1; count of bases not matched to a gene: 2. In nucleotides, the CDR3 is TGTGCCAGCAGTGTCGGGACAGGGGGCCAAGAGACCCAGTACTTC. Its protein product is CASSVGTGGQETQYF.

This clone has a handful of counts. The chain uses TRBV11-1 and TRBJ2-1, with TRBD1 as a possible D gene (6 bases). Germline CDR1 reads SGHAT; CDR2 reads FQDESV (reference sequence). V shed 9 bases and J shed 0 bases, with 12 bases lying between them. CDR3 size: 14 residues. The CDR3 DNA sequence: TGTGCCAGTACCGACAGGAGCTCCTACAATGAGCAGTTCTTC. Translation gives CASTDRSSYNEQFF.

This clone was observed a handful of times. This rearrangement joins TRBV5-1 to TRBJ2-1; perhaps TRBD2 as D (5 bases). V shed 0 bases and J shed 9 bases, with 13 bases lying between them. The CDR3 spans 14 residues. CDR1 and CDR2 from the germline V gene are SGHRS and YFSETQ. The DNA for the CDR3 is TGCGCCAGCAGCTTGGGACTATCTAGAGGTGAGCAGTTCTTC. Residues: CASSLGLSRGEQFF.

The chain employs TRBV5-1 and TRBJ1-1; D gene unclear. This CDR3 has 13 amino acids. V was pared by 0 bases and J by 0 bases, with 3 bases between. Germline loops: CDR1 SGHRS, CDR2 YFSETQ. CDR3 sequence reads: CASSLVMNTEAFF. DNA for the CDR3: TGCGCCAGCAGCTTGGTAATGAACACTGAAGCTTTCTTT. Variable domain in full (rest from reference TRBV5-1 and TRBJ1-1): KAGVTQTPRYLIKTRGQQVTLSCSPISGHRSVSWYQQTPGQGLQFLFEYFSETQRNKGNFPGRFSGRQFSNSRSEMNVSTLELGDSALYLCASSLVMNTEAFFGQGTRLTVV.

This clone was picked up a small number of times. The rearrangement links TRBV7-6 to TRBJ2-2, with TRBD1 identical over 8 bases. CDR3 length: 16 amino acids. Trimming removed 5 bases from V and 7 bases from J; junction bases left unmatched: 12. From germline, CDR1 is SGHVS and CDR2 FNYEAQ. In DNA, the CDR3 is TGTGCCAGCAGCCAGTCCCAGGGGGCGCCCGACGGGGAGCTGTTTTTT. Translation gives CASSQSQGAPDGELFF.

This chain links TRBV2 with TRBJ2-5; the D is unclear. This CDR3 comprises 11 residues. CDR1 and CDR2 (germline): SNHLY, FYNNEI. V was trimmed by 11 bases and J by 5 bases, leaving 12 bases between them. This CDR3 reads CAVNLRETQYF. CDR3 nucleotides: TGTGCCGTAAATCTCAGGGAGACCCAGTACTTC. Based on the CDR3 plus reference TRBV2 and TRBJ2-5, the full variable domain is EPEVTQTPSHQVTQMGQEVILRCVPISNHLYFYWYRQILGQKVEFLVSFYNNEISEKSEIFDDQFSVERPDGSNFTLKIRSTKLEDSAMYFCAVNLRETQYFGPGTRLLVL.

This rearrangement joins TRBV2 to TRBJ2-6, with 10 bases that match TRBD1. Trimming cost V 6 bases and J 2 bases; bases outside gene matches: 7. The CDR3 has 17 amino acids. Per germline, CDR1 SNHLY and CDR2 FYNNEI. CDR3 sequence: CASRETGGAPGANVLTF. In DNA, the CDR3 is TGTGCCAGCAGGGAGACAGGGGGCGCCCCTGGGGCCAACGTCCTGACTTTC.

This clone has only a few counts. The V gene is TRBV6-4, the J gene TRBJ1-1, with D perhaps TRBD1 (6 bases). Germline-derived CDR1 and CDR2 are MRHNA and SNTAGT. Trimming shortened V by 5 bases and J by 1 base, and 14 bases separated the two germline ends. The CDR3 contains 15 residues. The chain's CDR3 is CASSIRTAANTEAFF. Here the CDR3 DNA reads TGTGCCAGCAGTATTAGGACAGCCGCGAACACTGAAGCTTTCTTT.

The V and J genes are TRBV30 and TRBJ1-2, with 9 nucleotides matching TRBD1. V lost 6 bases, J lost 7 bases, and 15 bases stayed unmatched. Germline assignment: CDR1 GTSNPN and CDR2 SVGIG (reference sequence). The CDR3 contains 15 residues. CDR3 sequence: CACNFRDRVSGGYTF. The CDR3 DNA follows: TGTGCCTGCAACTTCCGGGACAGGGTATCAGGTGGCTACACCTTC.

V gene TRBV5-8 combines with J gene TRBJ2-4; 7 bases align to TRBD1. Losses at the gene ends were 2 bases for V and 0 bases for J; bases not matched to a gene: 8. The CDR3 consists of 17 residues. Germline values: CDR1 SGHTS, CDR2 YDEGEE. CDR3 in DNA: TGTGCCAGCAGCTTAGAGGACAGGTTACTAGCCAAAAACATTCAGTACTTC. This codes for CASSLEDRLLAKNIQYF.

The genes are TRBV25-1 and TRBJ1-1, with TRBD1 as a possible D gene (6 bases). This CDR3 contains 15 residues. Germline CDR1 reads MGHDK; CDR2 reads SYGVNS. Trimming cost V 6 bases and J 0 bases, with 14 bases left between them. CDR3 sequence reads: CASSGGGSLNTEAFF. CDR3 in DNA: TGTGCCAGCAGCGGGGGGGGCAGCCTGAACACTGAAGCTTTCTTT.

This CDR3 reads CASSWEAGYTGELFF. CDR3 coding DNA: TGCGCCAGCAGCTGGGAAGCGGGGTACACCGGGGAGCTGTTTTTT. The chain joins TRBV5-1 to TRBJ2-2; TRBD2 matches at 7 bases. V shed 3 bases, J shed 3 bases, and the junction held 5 bases outside the gene matches. Germline loops: CDR1 SGHRS, CDR2 YFSETQ. CDR3 size: 15 residues.

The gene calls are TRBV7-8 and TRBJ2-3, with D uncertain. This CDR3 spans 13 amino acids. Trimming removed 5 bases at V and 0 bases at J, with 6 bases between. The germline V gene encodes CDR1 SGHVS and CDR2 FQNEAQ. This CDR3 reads CASSPSSTDTQYF. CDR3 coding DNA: TGTGCCAGCAGCCCCAGTAGCACAGATACGCAGTATTTT.

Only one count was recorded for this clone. DNA of the CDR3: TGCGCCAGCAGCCAAGTTAGGACTAGCGGGCAAGAGACCCAGTACTTC. Residues: CASSQVRTSGQETQYF. The chain has TRBV4-1 and TRBJ2-5; 11 positions match TRBD2. V shed 1 base and J 2 bases; nucleotides not matched to a gene: 3. Germline V gene sequence: CDR1 MGHRA, CDR2 YSYEKL. The CDR3 has 16 residues.

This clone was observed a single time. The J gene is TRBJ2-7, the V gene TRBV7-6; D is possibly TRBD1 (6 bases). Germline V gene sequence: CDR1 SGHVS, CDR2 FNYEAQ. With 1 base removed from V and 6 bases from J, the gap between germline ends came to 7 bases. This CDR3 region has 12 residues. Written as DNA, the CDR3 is TGTGCCAGCAGCTTAGACAGGGCCGAGCAGTACTTC. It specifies CASSLDRAEQYF. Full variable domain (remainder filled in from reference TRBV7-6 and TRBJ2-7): GAGVSQSPRYKVTKRGQDVALRCDPISGHVSLYWYRQALGQGPEFLTYFNYEAQQDKSGLPNDRFSAERPEGSISTLTIQRTEQRDSAMYRCASSLDRAEQYFGPGTRLTVT.

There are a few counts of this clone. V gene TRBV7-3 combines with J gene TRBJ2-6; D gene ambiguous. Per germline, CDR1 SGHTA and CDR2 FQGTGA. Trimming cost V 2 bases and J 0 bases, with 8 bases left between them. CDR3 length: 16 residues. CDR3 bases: TGTGCCAGCAGCTTACTCCACGGCTCTGGGGCCAACGTCCTGACTTTC. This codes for CASSLLHGSGANVLTF.

DNA of the CDR3: TGTGCCACTCTATCCGGGACAGGAGCCTACGAGCAGTACTTC. Amino acids: CATLSGTGAYEQYF. This chain links TRBV28 with TRBJ2-7; 8 bases match TRBD1. CDR3 size: 14 residues. V gave up 10 bases and J gave up 2 bases; unmatched junction bases: 10. Germline assignment: CDR1 MDHEN and CDR2 SYDVKM.

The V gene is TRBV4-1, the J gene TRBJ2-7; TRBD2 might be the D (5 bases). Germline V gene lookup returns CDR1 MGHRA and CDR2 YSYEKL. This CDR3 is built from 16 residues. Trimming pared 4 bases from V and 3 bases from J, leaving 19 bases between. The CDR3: CASSPQTPPSGYEQYF. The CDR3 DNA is TGCGCCAGCAGCCCCCAAACCCCTCCCAGCGGCTACGAGCAGTACTTC.

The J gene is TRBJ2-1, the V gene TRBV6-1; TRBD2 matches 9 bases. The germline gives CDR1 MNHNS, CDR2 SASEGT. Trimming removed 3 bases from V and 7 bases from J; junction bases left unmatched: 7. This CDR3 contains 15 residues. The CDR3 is CASSEPSGVGNEQFF. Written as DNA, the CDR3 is TGTGCCAGCAGTGAGCCTAGCGGGGTGGGGAATGAGCAGTTCTTC.

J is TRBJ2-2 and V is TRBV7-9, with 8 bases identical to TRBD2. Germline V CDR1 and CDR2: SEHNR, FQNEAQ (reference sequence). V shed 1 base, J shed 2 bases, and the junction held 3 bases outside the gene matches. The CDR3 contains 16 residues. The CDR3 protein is CASSLGGGFNTGELFF. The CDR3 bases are TGTGCCAGCAGCTTAGGCGGGGGGTTCAACACCGGGGAGCTGTTTTTT.

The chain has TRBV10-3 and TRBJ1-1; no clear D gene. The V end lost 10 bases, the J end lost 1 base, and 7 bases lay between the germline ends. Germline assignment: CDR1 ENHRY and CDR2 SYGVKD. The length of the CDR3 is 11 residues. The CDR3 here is CATTGNTEAFF. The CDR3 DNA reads TGTGCCACCACGGGGAACACTGAAGCTTTCTTT.

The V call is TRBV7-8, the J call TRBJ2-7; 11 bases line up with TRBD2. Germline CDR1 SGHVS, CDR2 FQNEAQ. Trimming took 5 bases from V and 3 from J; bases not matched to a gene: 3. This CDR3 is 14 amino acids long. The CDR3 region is CASSGTSGVYEQYF. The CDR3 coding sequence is TGTGCCAGCAGCGGGACTAGCGGAGTCTACGAGCAGTACTTC. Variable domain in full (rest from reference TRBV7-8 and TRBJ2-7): GAGVSQSPRYKVAKRGQDVALRCDPISGHVSLFWYQQALGQGPEFLTYFQNEAQLDKSGLPSDRFFAERPEGSVSTLKIQRTQQEDSAVYLCASSGTSGVYEQYFGPGTRLTVT.

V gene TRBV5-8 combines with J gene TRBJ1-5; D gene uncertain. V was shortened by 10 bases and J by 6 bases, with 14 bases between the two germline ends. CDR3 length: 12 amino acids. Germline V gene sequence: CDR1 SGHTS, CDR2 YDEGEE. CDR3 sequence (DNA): TGTGCCGTCCAGGAGGTTGGTCAGCCCCAGCATTTT. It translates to CAVQEVGQPQHF.

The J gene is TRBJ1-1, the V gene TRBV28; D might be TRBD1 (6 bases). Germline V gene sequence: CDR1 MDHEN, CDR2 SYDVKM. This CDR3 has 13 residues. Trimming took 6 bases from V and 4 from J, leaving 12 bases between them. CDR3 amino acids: CASRGRGSTEAFF. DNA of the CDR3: TGTGCCAGCAGGGGCAGGGGAAGCACTGAAGCTTTCTTT.

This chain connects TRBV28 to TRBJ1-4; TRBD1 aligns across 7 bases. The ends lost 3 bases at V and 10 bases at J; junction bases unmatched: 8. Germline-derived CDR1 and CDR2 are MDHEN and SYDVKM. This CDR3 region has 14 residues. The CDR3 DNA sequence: TGTGCCAGCAGTTTTGGTCAGGGGGGCGCAAAACTGTTTTTT. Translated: CASSFGQGGAKLFF. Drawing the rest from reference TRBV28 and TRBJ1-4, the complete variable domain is DVKVTQSSRYLVKRTGEKVFLECVQDMDHENMFWYRQDPGLGLRLIYFSYDVKMKEKGDIPEGYSVSREKKERFSLILESASTNQTSMYLCASSFGQGGAKLFFGSGTQLSVL.

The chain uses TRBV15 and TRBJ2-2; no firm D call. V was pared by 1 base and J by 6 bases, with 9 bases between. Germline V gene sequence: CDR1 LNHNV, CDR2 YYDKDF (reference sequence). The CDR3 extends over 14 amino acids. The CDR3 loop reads CATSRASSPGELFF. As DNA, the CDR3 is TGTGCCACCAGCAGAGCCTCGTCCCCCGGGGAGCTGTTTTTT.

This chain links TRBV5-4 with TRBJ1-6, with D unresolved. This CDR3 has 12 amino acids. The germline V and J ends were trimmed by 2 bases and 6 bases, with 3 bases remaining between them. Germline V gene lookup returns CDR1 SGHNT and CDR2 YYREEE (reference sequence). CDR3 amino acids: CASSFLNSPLHF. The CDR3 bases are TGTGCCAGCAGCTTCCTTAATTCACCCCTCCACTTT.

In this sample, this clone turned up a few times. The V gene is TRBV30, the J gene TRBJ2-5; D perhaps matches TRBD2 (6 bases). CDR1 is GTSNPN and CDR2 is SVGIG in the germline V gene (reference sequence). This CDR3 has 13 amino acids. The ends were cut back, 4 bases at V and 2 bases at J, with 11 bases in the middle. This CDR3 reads CAWNREAQETQYF. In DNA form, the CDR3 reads TGTGCCTGGAATAGGGAGGCTCAAGAGACCCAGTACTTC.

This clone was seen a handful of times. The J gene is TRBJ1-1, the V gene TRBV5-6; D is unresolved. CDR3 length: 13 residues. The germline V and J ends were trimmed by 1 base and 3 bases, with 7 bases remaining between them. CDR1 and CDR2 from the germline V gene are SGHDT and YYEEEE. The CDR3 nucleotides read TGTGCCAGCAGCTTGTACAGCCACACTGAAGCTTTCTTT. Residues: CASSLYSHTEAFF.

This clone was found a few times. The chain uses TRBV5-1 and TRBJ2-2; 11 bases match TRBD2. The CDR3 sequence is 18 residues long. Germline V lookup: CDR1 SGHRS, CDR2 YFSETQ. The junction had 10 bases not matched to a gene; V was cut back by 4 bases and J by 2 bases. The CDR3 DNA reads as TGCGCCAGCAGCCCCGGGCTAGCGGGAGGAGGCAACACCGGGGAGCTGTTTTTT. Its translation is CASSPGLAGGGNTGELFF.

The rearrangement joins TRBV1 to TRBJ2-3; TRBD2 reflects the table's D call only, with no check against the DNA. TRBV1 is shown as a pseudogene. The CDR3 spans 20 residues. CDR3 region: CTSSQPRCGNSARWGDTQYF. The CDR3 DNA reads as TGCACCAGCAGCCAACCCCGCTGCGGGAATAGCGCTAGATGGGGAGATACGCAGTATTTT.